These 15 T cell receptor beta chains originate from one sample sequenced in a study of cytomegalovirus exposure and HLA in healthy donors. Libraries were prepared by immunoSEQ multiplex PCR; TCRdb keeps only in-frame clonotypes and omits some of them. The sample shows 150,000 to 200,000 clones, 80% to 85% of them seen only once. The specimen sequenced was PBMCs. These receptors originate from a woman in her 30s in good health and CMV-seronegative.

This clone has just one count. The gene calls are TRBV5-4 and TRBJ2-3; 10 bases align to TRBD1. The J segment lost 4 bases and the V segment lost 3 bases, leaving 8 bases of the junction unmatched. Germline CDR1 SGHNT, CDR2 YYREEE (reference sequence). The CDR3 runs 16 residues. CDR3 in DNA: TGTGCCAGCAGCTCTAGACAGGGGGCGCGGGCAGATACGCAGTATTTT. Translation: CASSSRQGARADTQYF.

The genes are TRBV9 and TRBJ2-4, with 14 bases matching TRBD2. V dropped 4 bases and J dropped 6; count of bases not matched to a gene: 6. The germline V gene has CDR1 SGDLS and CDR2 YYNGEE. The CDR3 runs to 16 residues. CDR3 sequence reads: CASSLGTSGGLNIQYF. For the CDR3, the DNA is TGTGCCAGCAGCCTCGGGACTAGCGGGGGCCTAAACATTCAGTACTTC.

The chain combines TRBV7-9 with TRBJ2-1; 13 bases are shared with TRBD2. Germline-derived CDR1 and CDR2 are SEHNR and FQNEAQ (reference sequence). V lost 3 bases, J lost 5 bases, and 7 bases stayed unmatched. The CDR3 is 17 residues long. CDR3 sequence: CASSFLRTSGGNNEQFF. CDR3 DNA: TGTGCCAGCAGCTTCCTACGGACTAGCGGGGGTAACAATGAGCAGTTCTTC.

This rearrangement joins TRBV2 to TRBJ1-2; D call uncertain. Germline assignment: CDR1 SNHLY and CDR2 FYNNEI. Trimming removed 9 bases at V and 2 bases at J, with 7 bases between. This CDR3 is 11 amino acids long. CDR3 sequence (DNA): TGTGCCAGACACGTGAACTATGGCTACACCTTC. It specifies CARHVNYGYTF.

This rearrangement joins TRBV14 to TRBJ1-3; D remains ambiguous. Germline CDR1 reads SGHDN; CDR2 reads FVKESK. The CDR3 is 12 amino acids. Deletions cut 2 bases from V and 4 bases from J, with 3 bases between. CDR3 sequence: CASSQQGNTIYF. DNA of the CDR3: TGTGCCAGCAGCCAACAAGGAAACACCATATATTTT.

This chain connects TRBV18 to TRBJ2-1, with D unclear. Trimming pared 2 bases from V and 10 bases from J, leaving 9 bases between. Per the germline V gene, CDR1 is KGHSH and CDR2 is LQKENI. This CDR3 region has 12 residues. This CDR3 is CASSPVSQEQFF. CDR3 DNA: TGTGCCAGCTCACCAGTATCACAGGAGCAGTTCTTC.

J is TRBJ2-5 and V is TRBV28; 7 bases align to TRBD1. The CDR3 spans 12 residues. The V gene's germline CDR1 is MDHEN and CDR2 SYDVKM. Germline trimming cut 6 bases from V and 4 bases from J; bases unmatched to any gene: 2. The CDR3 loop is CASSPGGETQYF. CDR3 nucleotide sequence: TGTGCCAGCAGCCCAGGGGGAGAGACCCAGTACTTC.

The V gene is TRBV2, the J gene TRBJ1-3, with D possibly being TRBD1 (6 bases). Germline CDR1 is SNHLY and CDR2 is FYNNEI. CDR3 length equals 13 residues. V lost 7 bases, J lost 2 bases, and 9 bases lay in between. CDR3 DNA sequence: TGTGCCAGCATATGGACAGCTGGAAACACCATATATTTT. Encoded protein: CASIWTAGNTIYF.

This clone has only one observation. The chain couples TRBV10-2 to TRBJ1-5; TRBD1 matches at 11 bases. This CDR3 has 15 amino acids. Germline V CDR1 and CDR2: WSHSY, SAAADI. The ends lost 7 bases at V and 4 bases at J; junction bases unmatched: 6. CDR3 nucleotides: TGCGCCAGCAATCCGGGACAGGGGGTTAATCAGCCCCAGCATTTT. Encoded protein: CASNPGQGVNQPQHF.

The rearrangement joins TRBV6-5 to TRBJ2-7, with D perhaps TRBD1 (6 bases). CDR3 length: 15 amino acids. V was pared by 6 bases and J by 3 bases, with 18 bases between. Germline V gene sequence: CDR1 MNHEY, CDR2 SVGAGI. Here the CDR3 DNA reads TGTGCCAGCAGAAACCAACAGGGAACCGGCTACGAGCAGTACTTC. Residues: CASRNQQGTGYEQYF.

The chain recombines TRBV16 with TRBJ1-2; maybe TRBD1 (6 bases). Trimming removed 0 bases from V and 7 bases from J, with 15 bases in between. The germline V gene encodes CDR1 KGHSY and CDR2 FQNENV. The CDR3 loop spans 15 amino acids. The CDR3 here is CASSQSVGTSGGYTF. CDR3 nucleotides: TGTGCCAGCAGCCAATCGGTGGGGACATCGGGTGGCTACACCTTC.

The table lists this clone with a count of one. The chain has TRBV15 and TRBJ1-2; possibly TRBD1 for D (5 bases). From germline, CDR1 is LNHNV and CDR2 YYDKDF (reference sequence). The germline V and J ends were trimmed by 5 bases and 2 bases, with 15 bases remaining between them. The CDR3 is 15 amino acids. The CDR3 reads CATSVGGAGNYGYTF. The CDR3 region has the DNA TGTGCCACCAGCGTTGGTGGGGCTGGGAACTATGGCTACACCTTC.

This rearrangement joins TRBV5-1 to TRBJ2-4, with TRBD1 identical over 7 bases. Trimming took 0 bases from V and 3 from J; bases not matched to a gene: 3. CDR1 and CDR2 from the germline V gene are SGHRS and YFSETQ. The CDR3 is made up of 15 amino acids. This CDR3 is CASSLDWDSKNIQYF. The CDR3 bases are TGCGCCAGCAGCTTGGATTGGGACAGCAAAAACATTCAGTACTTC.

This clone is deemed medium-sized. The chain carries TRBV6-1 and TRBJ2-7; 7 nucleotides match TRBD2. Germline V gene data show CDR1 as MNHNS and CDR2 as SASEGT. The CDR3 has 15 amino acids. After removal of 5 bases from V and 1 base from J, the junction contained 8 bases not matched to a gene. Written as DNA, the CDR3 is TGTGCCAGCAGTCCTAGGGGAGGGGTGTCCTACGAGCAGTACTTC. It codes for CASSPRGGVSYEQYF.

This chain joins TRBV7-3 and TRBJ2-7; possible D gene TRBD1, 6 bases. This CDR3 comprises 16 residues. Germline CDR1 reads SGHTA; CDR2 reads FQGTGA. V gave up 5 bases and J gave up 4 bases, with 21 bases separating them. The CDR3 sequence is CASSLGQTSEGYEQYF. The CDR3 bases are TGTGCCAGCAGCCTCGGACAGACCTCTGAGGGGTACGAGCAGTACTTC.